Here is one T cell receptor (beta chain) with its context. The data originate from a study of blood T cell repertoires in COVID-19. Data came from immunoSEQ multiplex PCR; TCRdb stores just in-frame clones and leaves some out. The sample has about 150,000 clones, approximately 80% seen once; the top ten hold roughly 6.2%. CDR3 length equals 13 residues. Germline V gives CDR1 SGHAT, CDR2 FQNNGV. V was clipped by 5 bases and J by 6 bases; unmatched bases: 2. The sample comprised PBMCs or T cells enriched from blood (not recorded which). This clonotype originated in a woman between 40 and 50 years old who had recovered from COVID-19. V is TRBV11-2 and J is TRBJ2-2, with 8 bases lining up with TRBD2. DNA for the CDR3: TGTGCCAGCAGCCTCGGGAGGGCCGGGGAGCTGTTTTTT. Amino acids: CASSLGRAGELFF. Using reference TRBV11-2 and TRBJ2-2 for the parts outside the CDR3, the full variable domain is EAGVAQSPRYKIIEKRQSVAFWCNPISGHATLYWYQQILGQGPKLLIQFQNNGVVDDSQLPKDRFSAERLKGVDSTLKIQPAKLEDSAVYLCASSLGRAGELFFGEGSRLTVL.